This TCR beta chain was profiled in a study of blood T cell repertoires in COVID-19. Study details: Samples came from the United States, Italy and Spain, spanning acute and convalescent COVID-19. PBMCs, B-cell-depleted T cells, or T cells provided the cDNA or gDNA that made up the material.

The authors' processing: Amplification of reference gene primers provided the estimated nucleated cell counts. The table came from immunoSEQ multiplex PCR; TCRdb's copy has only in-frame clones and leaves some out. The DNA gave D and trimming, while V, J and clone size come from that table. The sample has about 150,000 clones; around four fifths are singletons. After removal of 2 bases from V and 0 bases from J, the junction contained 2 bases not matched to a gene. The length of the CDR3 is 16 residues. Germline V gene lookup returns CDR1 GTSNPN and CDR2 SVGIG (reference sequence). This TCR came from a human donor in a cohort sampled during active COVID-19. The specimen sequenced was peripheral blood. The chain is built from TRBV30 and TRBJ2-3, with 13 bases fitting TRBD2. The CDR3 region has the DNA TGTGCCTGGAGTCGGGGACTAGCGGGGAGCACAGATACGCAGTATTTT. This sequence encodes CAWSRGLAGSTDTQYF.